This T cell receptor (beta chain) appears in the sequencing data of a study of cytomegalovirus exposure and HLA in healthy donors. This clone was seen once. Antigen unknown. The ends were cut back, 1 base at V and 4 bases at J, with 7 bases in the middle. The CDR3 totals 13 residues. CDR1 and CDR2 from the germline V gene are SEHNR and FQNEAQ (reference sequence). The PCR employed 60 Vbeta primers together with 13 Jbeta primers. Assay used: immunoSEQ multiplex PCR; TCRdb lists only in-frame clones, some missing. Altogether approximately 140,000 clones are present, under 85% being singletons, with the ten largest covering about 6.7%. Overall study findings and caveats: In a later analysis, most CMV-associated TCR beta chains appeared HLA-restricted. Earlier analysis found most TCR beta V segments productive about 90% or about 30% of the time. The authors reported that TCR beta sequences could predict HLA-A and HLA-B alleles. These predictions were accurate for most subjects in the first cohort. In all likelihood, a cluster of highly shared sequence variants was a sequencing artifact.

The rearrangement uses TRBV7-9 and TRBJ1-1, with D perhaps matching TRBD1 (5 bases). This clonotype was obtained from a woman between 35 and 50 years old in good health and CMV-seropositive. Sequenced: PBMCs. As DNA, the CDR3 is TGTGCCAGCAGCTTAGGGCAGGGCACTGAAGCTTTCTTT. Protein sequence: CASSLGQGTEAFF. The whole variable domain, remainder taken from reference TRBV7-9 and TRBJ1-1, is DTGVSQNPRHKITKRGQNVTFRCDPISEHNRLYWYRQTLGQGPEFLTYFQNEAQLEKSRLLSDRFSAERPKGSFSTLEIQRTEQGDSAMYLCASSLGQGTEAFFGQGTRLTVV.